One sample yielded the 17 T cell receptor beta chains listed below, sequenced in a study of technical replicates of blood from a handful of donors. Libraries were prepared by immunoSEQ multiplex PCR; TCRdb keeps only in-frame clonotypes and omits some of them. The data contain tens of thousands of clones, about 93% of them seen just once; the ten biggest clones take up about 0.39%. Specimen: T cells isolated from PBMCs. These receptors all stem from a human donor in good health.

The DNA of the CDR3 is TGTGCCAGCAGGGGTAGGACAGCCGGCGCCATATATTTT. Translation gives CASRGRTAGAIYF. This chain connects TRBV9 to TRBJ1-3; D is possibly TRBD1 (6 bases). Looked up from germline, CDR1 is SGDLS and CDR2 is YYNGEE. V was pared by 5 bases and J by 11 bases, with 17 bases between. This CDR3 spans 13 amino acids.

The rearrangement links TRBV11-2 to TRBJ2-3; perhaps TRBD2 as D (5 bases). This CDR3 region has 14 residues. Trimming pared 3 bases from V and 7 bases from J, leaving 14 bases between. Germline CDR1 reads SGHAT; CDR2 reads FQNNGV. CDR3 in DNA: TGTGCCAGCAGCTTCAGGACTTACAACCATACGCAGTATTTT. Its protein is CASSFRTYNHTQYF.

This chain connects TRBV7-2 to TRBJ2-3; perhaps TRBD2 as D (6 bases). Germline assignment: CDR1 SGHTA and CDR2 FQGNSA. The CDR3 sequence is 13 residues long. Trimming shortened V by 4 bases and J by 13 bases, and 18 bases separated the two germline ends. DNA for the CDR3: TGTGCCAGCAGCTCCCAACTAGCAAAAGAAGAGTATTTT. Translating it yields CASSSQLAKEEYF.

V gene TRBV7-9 combines with J gene TRBJ2-7; possibly TRBD1 for D (6 bases). Trimming shortened V by 1 base and J by 3 bases, and 16 bases separated the two germline ends. CDR1 is SEHNR, CDR2 FQNEAQ, per germline (reference sequence). The CDR3 is 16 residues long. CDR3 residues: CASSLVPGTHLYEQYF. The CDR3 nucleotides are TGTGCCAGCAGCTTAGTACCCGGGACACACCTCTACGAGCAGTACTTC.

This sequence joins TRBV29-1 and TRBJ2-5; TRBD1 might be the D (6 bases). Per the germline V gene, CDR1 is SQVTM and CDR2 is ANQGSEA. There are 14 residues in the CDR3. The V end lost 6 bases, the J end lost 1 base, and 15 bases lay between the germline ends. As DNA, the CDR3 is TGCAGCGTGGATGCCGGGACACTCCAAGAGACCCAGTACTTC. Encoded protein: CSVDAGTLQETQYF.

This chain connects TRBV19 to TRBJ1-5, with 7 bases identical to TRBD1. Looked up from germline, CDR1 is LNHDA and CDR2 is SQIVND (reference sequence). V gave up 5 bases and J gave up 3 bases; unmatched junction bases: 4. This CDR3 has 14 amino acids. Written as DNA, the CDR3 is TGTGCCAGTAGTGTCGACAGGGACAATCAGCCCCAGCATTTT. It specifies CASSVDRDNQPQHF.

The chain recombines TRBV19 with TRBJ1-5; D not resolved. The CDR3 covers 13 residues. CDR1 LNHDA and CDR2 SQIVND come from the germline V gene (reference sequence). Trimming took 6 bases from V and 4 from J, leaving 10 bases between them. In nucleotides, the CDR3 is TGTGCCAGTAGGAGCAGGTCAAATCAGCCCCAGCATTTT. This translates into CASRSRSNQPQHF.

The chain joins TRBV7-7 to TRBJ2-1; 12 nucleotides match TRBD2. Losses at the gene ends were 0 bases for V and 6 bases for J; bases not matched to a gene: 3. In germline, CDR1 is SSHAT, CDR2 FNYEAQ (reference sequence). The CDR3 is made up of 16 amino acids. The CDR3 DNA follows: TGTGCCAGCAGCTTAGCCGGGACTAGCGGGTCCAATGAGCAGTTCTTC. Residues: CASSLAGTSGSNEQFF.

V usage is TRBV27 and J usage is TRBJ2-3; D is ambiguous. Looked up from germline, CDR1 is MNHEY and CDR2 is SMNVEV (reference sequence). CDR3 length: 13 amino acids. V was cut by 5 bases and J by 2 bases, with 8 bases left in between. The chain's CDR3 is CASSQYLTDTQYF. For the CDR3, the DNA is TGTGCCAGCAGTCAGTACCTCACAGATACGCAGTATTTT.

The chain combines TRBV27 with TRBJ2-1, with 10 positions matching TRBD1. Germline V gene data show CDR1 as MNHEY and CDR2 as SMNVEV (reference sequence). This CDR3 has 13 amino acids. V trimming: 8 bases; J trimming: 4 bases; junction bases outside the gene matches: 2. This CDR3 is CASSDRGYNEQFF. The CDR3 region has the DNA TGTGCCAGCTCGGACAGGGGGTACAATGAGCAGTTCTTC.

As concerns this clone: In the same sample, other DNA sequences code for this CDR3. The chain has TRBV18 and TRBJ1-2; D is possibly TRBD1 (5 bases). The length of the CDR3 is 14 residues. Between the trimmed V and J ends, which lost 0 bases and 6 bases, there was a span of 11 bases. Germline-derived CDR1 and CDR2 are KGHSH and LQKENI. The CDR3 reads CASSPPGGSDGYTF. CDR3 DNA: TGTGCCAGCTCACCACCGGGGGGATCGGATGGCTACACCTTC.

The chain employs TRBV6-1 and TRBJ2-7; weak D call: TRBD2 (5 bases). This CDR3 comprises 15 residues. CDR1 MNHNS and CDR2 SASEGT come from the germline V gene. Trimming removed 0 bases at V and 7 bases at J, with 16 bases between. The CDR3 DNA reads as TGTGCCAGCAGTGAAGCGCCCCGGGCCTCGGGGGAGCAGTACTTC. This gives the protein CASSEAPRASGEQYF.

Only one count was recorded for this clone. This chain connects TRBV28 to TRBJ2-3; tentatively, D is TRBD2 (7 bases). V dropped 5 bases and J dropped 13 bases, with 19 bases sitting between them. The CDR3 has 13 residues. The germline V gene encodes CDR1 MDHEN and CDR2 SYDVKM. The CDR3 DNA reads as TGTGCCAGCAGTCAAGGGGGGAGGGACACGGAGTATTTT. This sequence encodes CASSQGGRDTEYF.

The chain links TRBV28 to TRBJ1-2; 7 nucleotides align to TRBD1. With 5 bases clipped from V and 7 bases from J, the junction kept 7 bases outside the gene matches. The CDR3 totals 13 residues. The germline V gene encodes CDR1 MDHEN and CDR2 SYDVKM. CDR3 sequence: CASSTPGGSGYTF. CDR3 bases: TGTGCCAGCAGTACTCCAGGGGGAAGTGGCTACACCTTC.

This clone was recorded only once. The gene calls are TRBV7-3 and TRBJ2-1; 10 nucleotides agree with TRBD2. This CDR3 spans 16 amino acids. Germline-derived CDR1 and CDR2 are SGHTA and FQGTGA. V shed 5 bases, J shed 5 bases, and the junction held 9 bases outside the gene matches. The CDR3 region has the DNA TGTGCCAGCAGCCTTTCCATAGCGGGAGGAAACAATGAGCAGTTCTTC. It yields the protein CASSLSIAGGNNEQFF.

The chain links TRBV23-1 to TRBJ2-3; 9 positions agree with TRBD2. TRBV23-1 is reported as an ORF; its role is uncertain. Trimming at V came to 1 base and at J to 1 base, leaving 6 bases not matched to a gene. The CDR3 runs 17 residues. CDR3 protein: CASSQFREREGTDTQYF. DNA of the CDR3: TGCGCCAGCAGTCAATTTCGGGAGCGGGAGGGCACAGATACGCAGTATTTT.

The chain is built from TRBV2 and TRBJ2-6; 8 bases align to TRBD2. Unmatched junction bases numbered 18, after V lost 6 bases and J lost 11 bases. The CDR3 sequence is 17 residues long. Germline values: CDR1 SNHLY, CDR2 FYNNEI. CDR3 in DNA: TGTGCCAGCAGCCCCCGTGTAGCGGGATATTTAGTCGACGTCCTGACTTTC. This gives the protein CASSPRVAGYLVDVLTF.